These T cell receptor beta chains were read from a single sample in a study of blood T cells in healthy people across ages. TCRdb reprocessed the 5' RACE reads with MiXCR, giving one entry per CDR3 protein. The sample lists around 1,900,000 distinct CDR3 sequences, about two fifths occurring once. Material: blood. These receptors all stem from a human donor in good health. Each CDR3 is given with its conserved first and last residue. The order of the fields is D gene, J gene, clone size, V gene, CDR3 protein, CDR3 DNA. D genes are given only for firm matches. Only part of the rows carry a size: once, few, many, or a class if the clone is expanded.

.,TRBJ1-6,many,TRBV6-5,CASSTDMDYSPLHF,TGTGCCAGCAGTACGGACATGGACTATTCACCCCTCCACTTT
.,TRBJ1-1,.,TRBV7-9,CASSNLRGGTEAFF,TGTGCCAGCAGCAACCTGAGGGGGGGCACTGAAGCTTTCTTT
.,TRBJ1-2,few,TRBV6-2/TRBV6-3,CASSYQGFDGYTF,TGTGCCAGCAGTTATCAGGGTTTCGATGGCTACACCTTC
TRBD1,TRBJ2-1,.,TRBV7-9,CASSYPLKRQGKAYNEQFF,TGTGCCAGCAGCTACCCCCTGAAACGACAGGGGAAGGCCTACAATGAGCAGTTCTTC
.,TRBJ2-1,few,TRBV6-5,CASSYYISGYNEQFF,TGTGCCAGCAGTTACTACATCTCAGGGTACAATGAGCAGTTCTTC
.,TRBJ2-7,.,TRBV7-2,CASSLEGNLWGREQYF,TGTGCCAGCAGCTTAGAGGGTAACCTTTGGGGTAGGGAGCAGTACTTC
.,TRBJ1-2,few,TRBV11-2,CASRPLRGSYGYTF,TGTGCCAGCAGGCCACTAAGGGGGAGCTATGGCTACACCTTC
TRBD1,TRBJ1-1,.,TRBV6-5,CASSTGQEGLTEAFF,TGTGCCAGCAGTACGGGACAGGAGGGTTTGACTGAAGCTTTCTTT
.,TRBJ2-7,.,TRBV30,CAWREKIRTYEQYF,TGTGCCTGGAGGGAGAAAATTAGGACCTACGAGCAGTACTTC
.,TRBJ1-4,.,TRBV10-3,CAISEGSLGTNEKLFF,TGTGCCATCAGTGAGGGGTCGTTAGGGACTAATGAAAAACTGTTTTTT
.,TRBJ1-2,.,TRBV12-3/TRBV12-4,CASSAPSPQGWGYGYTF,TGTGCCAGCAGTGCACCCTCCCCCCAGGGTTGGGGGTATGGCTACACCTTC
.,TRBJ1-1,.,TRBV30,CAWRRGLNTEAFF,TGTGCCTGGAGGCGAGGGTTGAACACTGAAGCTTTCTTT
.,TRBJ2-3,few,TRBV5-1,CASNAGYTDTQYF,TGCGCCAGCAATGCGGGATACACAGATACGCAGTATTTT
.,TRBJ2-1,few,TRBV4-3,CASSQDALQGTGYNEQFF,TGCGCCAGCAGCCAAGATGCATTACAGGGTACTGGATACAATGAGCAGTTCTTC
.,TRBJ2-7,few,TRBV7-8,CASSNSKFAIYEQYF,TGTGCCAGCAGCAACTCCAAATTCGCGATCTACGAGCAGTACTTC
.,TRBJ1-6,few,TRBV2,CASSGFQPGNSPLHF,TGTGCCAGCAGCGGGTTTCAACCGGGTAACTCACCCCTCCACTTT
.,TRBJ2-7,few,TRBV5-1,CASSSDTLTYEQYF,TGCGCCAGCAGCTCGGACACGTTGACTTACGAGCAGTACTTC
TRBD1,TRBJ1-2,.,TRBV7-9,CASSLVPGGFGYTF,TGTGCCAGCAGCTTAGTTCCAGGGGGCTTTGGCTACACCTTC
.,TRBJ2-7,few,TRBV10-3,CAISESTQVGHGEQYF,TGTGCCATCAGTGAGTCGACACAGGTTGGGCATGGCGAGCAGTACTTC
.,TRBJ2-1,.,TRBV6-6,CASKGDTVPSSYNEQFF,TGTGCCAGCAAGGGGGACACGGTTCCTAGCTCCTACAATGAGCAGTTCTTC
TRBD1,TRBJ2-1,.,TRBV4-2,CASSQGQGLREQFF,TGTGCCAGCAGCCAGGGACAGGGCCTTAGGGAGCAGTTCTTC
TRBD1,TRBJ2-5,.,TRBV9,CASSGEGQGGETQYF,TGTGCCAGCAGTGGGGAAGGACAGGGCGGGGAGACCCAGTACTTC
TRBD1,TRBJ1-2,.,TRBV7-2,CASSTRDRARGYTF,TGTGCCAGCAGCACGCGGGACAGGGCGCGCGGCTACACCTTC
.,TRBJ1-2,.,TRBV30,CAWTPTPGGYTF,TGTGCCTGGACCCCAACCCCTGGAGGCTACACCTTC
.,TRBJ1-2,.,TRBV29-1,CSVGQHQGEGYTF,TGCAGCGTTGGACAGCATCAAGGCGAAGGCTACACCTTC
TRBD1,TRBJ2-2,.,TRBV6-2/TRBV6-3,CASGDRVTGELFF,TGTGCCAGCGGGGACAGGGTAACCGGGGAGCTGTTTTTT
TRBD2,TRBJ2-1,once,TRBV3-1,CASSSPEAGGVEQFF,TGTGCCAGCAGCTCACCTGAAGCGGGGGGGGTTGAGCAGTTCTTC
.,TRBJ2-5,.,TRBV12-3/TRBV12-4,CASNPNYQETQYF,TGTGCCAGCAACCCTAATTACCAAGAGACCCAGTACTTC
TRBD1,TRBJ1-2,few,TRBV11-1,CASSEGQGEYYGYTF,TGTGCCAGCAGCGAAGGCCAGGGGGAATATTATGGCTACACCTTC
.,TRBJ2-4,.,TRBV20-1,CSARAQSDAKNIQYF,TGCAGTGCTAGAGCGCAGAGTGACGCCAAAAACATTCAGTACTTC
.,TRBJ1-2,.,TRBV2,CASSEGALSYGYTF,TGTGCCAGCAGTGAAGGCGCCTTATCCTATGGCTACACCTTC
.,TRBJ2-3,.,TRBV7-9,CASTENTDTQYF,TGTGCCAGCACGGAGAACACAGATACGCAGTATTTT
.,TRBJ2-7,many,TRBV6-2/TRBV6-3,CASSYGVTYEQYF,TGTGCCAGCAGTTACGGGGTTACCTACGAGCAGTACTTC
TRBD2,TRBJ2-1,.,TRBV3-1,CASTKRGGGAYNEQFF,TGTGCCAGCACCAAAAGGGGCGGGGGGGCCTACAATGAGCAGTTCTTC
.,TRBJ2-2,.,TRBV27,CASSLWRGTGELFF,TGTGCCAGCAGTTTGTGGAGGGGGACCGGGGAGCTGTTTTTT
TRBD1,TRBJ1-2,.,TRBV12-3/TRBV12-4,CASTGPLGQGQNYGYTF,TGTGCCAGCACGGGACCCCTGGGACAGGGGCAAAACTATGGCTACACCTTC
TRBD1,TRBJ1-1,.,TRBV30,CACPTGGNTEAFF,TGTGCCTGTCCGACAGGGGGAAACACTGAAGCTTTCTTT
.,TRBJ1-2,.,TRBV29-1,CSALDPLNYGYTF,TGCAGCGCTCTCGACCCACTAAACTATGGCTACACCTTC
.,TRBJ2-7,few,TRBV28,CASSSGYQGSYEQYF,TGTGCCAGCAGCTCAGGATACCAGGGCTCCTACGAGCAGTACTTC
TRBD2,TRBJ2-7,.,TRBV9,CASSVREAGGLYEQYF,TGTGCCAGCAGCGTAAGGGAAGCGGGGGGCCTCTACGAGCAGTACTTC
.,TRBJ2-1,once,TRBV20-1,CSAVGYDEQFF,TGCAGTGCCGTCGGTTACGATGAGCAGTTCTTC
.,TRBJ1-5,.,TRBV20-1,CSATPSGQGRLNQPQHF,.
.,TRBJ2-1,many,TRBV29-1,CSVEGTADNNEQFF,TGCAGCGTTGAAGGGACGGCTGACAACAATGAGCAGTTCTTC